These 24 T cell receptor beta chains share one sample of origin, sequenced in a study of blood T cell repertoires in COVID-19. Method: immunoSEQ multiplex PCR; TCRdb's copy keeps in-frame clones and lacks some. The sample consists of over 250,000 clones, 88% of them appearing once. Sample: PBMCs or T cells enriched from blood (not recorded which). The source of these receptors is a woman aged 30 to 39 who had recovered from COVID-19.

The V and J genes are TRBV2 and TRBJ2-3; D may be TRBD1 (5 bases). Deletions cut 0 bases from V and 0 bases from J, with 10 bases between. Germline V lookup: CDR1 SNHLY, CDR2 FYNNEI. The CDR3 runs 16 residues. The CDR3 reads CASSEASGFSTDTQYF. CDR3 nucleotides: TGTGCCAGCAGTGAAGCATCAGGGTTTAGCACAGATACGCAGTATTTT.

In this sample, this clone turned up once. The chain employs TRBV7-2 and TRBJ2-5, with D uncertain. CDR3 length equals 13 residues. Looked up from germline, CDR1 is SGHTA and CDR2 is FQGNSA. V lost 1 base and J lost 5, with 8 bases in between. The CDR3 DNA reads as TGTGCCAGCAGCTTAGTTATTCTCGAGACCCAGTACTTC. This gives the protein CASSLVILETQYF.

The chain uses TRBV10-2 and TRBJ1-2; a possible D gene is TRBD1 (5 bases). The V and J ends lost 6 bases and 0 bases respectively, with 17 bases between them. The germline V gene has CDR1 WSHSY and CDR2 SAAADI. The CDR3 extends over 16 amino acids. The CDR3 coding sequence is TGCGCCAGCAGACAGACCAGGGAGGGATCTAACTATGGCTACACCTTC. Encoded protein: CASRQTREGSNYGYTF.

This chain connects TRBV28 to TRBJ2-5; 10 bases map to TRBD2. Trimming removed 5 bases from V and 3 bases from J; junction bases left unmatched: 6. The germline gives CDR1 MDHEN, CDR2 SYDVKM. The CDR3 totals 15 residues. CDR3 loop: CASSPGLANKETQYF. The CDR3 DNA sequence: TGTGCCAGCAGTCCGGGACTAGCGAACAAAGAGACCCAGTACTTC.

The DNA of the CDR3 is TGTGCCAGCAGCTGGACGGGGGGGTCTTGGAGCACAGATACGCAGTATTTT. Protein sequence: CASSWTGGSWSTDTQYF. The chain uses TRBV5-4 and TRBJ2-3; 8 nucleotides match TRBD2. With V trimmed by 3 bases and J by 0 bases, 9 bases remained unmatched. This CDR3 is 17 amino acids long. In germline, CDR1 is SGHNT, CDR2 YYREEE (reference sequence). Combining the CDR3 with reference TRBV5-4 and TRBJ2-3 gives the whole variable domain ETGVTQSPTHLIKTRGQQVTLRCSSQSGHNTVSWYQQALGQGPQFIFQYYREEENGRGNFPPRFSGLQFPNYSSELNVNALELDDSALYLCASSWTGGSWSTDTQYFGPGTRLTVL.

This clone has a single count. The gene calls are TRBV24-1 and TRBJ2-1; 7 nucleotides align to TRBD1. V shed 4 bases and J 7 bases; nucleotides not matched to a gene: 9. This CDR3 is 15 amino acids long. CDR1 KGHDR and CDR2 SFDVKD come from the germline V gene. CDR3: CATSEPGQITNEQFF. CDR3 coding DNA: TGTGCCACCAGTGAACCGGGACAGATTACAAATGAGCAGTTCTTC.

The chain carries TRBV19 and TRBJ2-7; 9 bases fit TRBD2. V lost 4 bases, J lost 2 bases, and 6 bases stayed unmatched. This CDR3 region has 15 residues. The germline gives CDR1 LNHDA, CDR2 SQIVND (reference sequence). DNA for the CDR3: TGTGCCAGTAGTAGCGGGAGGGTCCTCGCCTACGAGCAGTACTTC. Translation: CASSSGRVLAYEQYF.

The rearrangement uses TRBV7-6 and TRBJ1-1, with 7 bases aligning to TRBD1. The CDR3 length is 15 residues. Germline CDR1 reads SGHVS; CDR2 reads FNYEAQ. After removal of 5 bases from V and 0 bases from J, the junction contained 6 bases not matched to a gene. This CDR3 reads CASSVDRVMNTEAFF. The DNA of the CDR3 is TGTGCCAGCAGCGTCGACAGGGTCATGAACACTGAAGCTTTCTTT.

The chain is built from TRBV28 and TRBJ1-5; 9 bases align to TRBD1. Losses at the gene ends were 3 bases for V and 3 bases for J; bases not matched to a gene: 18. The V gene's germline CDR1 is MDHEN and CDR2 SYDVKM. The CDR3 has 20 residues. DNA for the CDR3: TGTGCCAGCAGTTTTTATAGCGGGACAGGGAGGGCCAAGAACAATCAGCCCCAGCATTTT. This translates into CASSFYSGTGRAKNNQPQHF.

The chain uses TRBV27 and TRBJ1-6; D may be TRBD1 (5 bases). The ends were cut back, 5 bases at V and 10 bases at J, with 18 bases in the middle. CDR1 and CDR2 from the germline V gene are MNHEY and SMNVEV (reference sequence). The CDR3 has 15 residues. Written as DNA, the CDR3 is TGTGCCAGCAGTCTCCAGGGAGGGATAAGCTCACCCCTCCACTTT. Its translation is CASSLQGGISSPLHF.

The CDR3 nucleotides are TGTGCCAGCAGTCCAGACACTTCTCGTAATGAAAAACTGTTTTTT. It yields the protein CASSPDTSRNEKLFF. This chain links TRBV27 with TRBJ1-4; D unresolved. The CDR3 runs to 15 residues. Trimming took 5 bases from V and 4 from J, leaving 14 bases between them. Germline V gene lookup returns CDR1 MNHEY and CDR2 SMNVEV (reference sequence).

The J gene is TRBJ1-6, the V gene TRBV5-1, with 7 bases lining up with TRBD1. V lost 0 bases to trimming and J lost 3 bases; unmatched junction nucleotides: 3. The CDR3 has 16 residues. CDR1 is SGHRS and CDR2 is YFSETQ in the germline V gene. The CDR3 region is CASSLEGQIYNSPLHF. The CDR3 DNA follows: TGCGCCAGCAGCTTGGAGGGACAGATCTATAATTCACCCCTCCACTTT.

This sequence joins TRBV3-1 (or the pseudogene TRBV3-2) and TRBJ1-1; D possibly corresponds to TRBD1 (6 bases). The CDR3 consists of 14 residues. Trimming pared 6 bases from V and 6 bases from J, leaving 17 bases between. Germline V CDR1 and CDR2: LGHDT, YNNKEL (reference sequence). The CDR3 DNA reads as TGTGCCAGCAGTCTACAGGGTCGTGAATCTGAAGCTTTCTTT. Protein product: CASSLQGRESEAFF.

This clone turned up a few times. Different DNA sequences within this sample yield the same CDR3. This sequence joins TRBV5-1 and TRBJ1-1; 8 nucleotides agree with TRBD1. Germline-derived CDR1 and CDR2 are SGHRS and YFSETQ. V was clipped by 4 bases and J by 1 base; unmatched bases: 9. This CDR3 is built from 16 residues. The CDR3 reads CASSPDRGRRNTEAFF. CDR3 DNA sequence: TGCGCCAGCAGCCCCGACAGGGGCCGTCGGAACACTGAAGCTTTCTTT.

This clone came up once. This chain joins TRBV24-1 and TRBJ2-2; the D gene is possibly TRBD2 (6 bases). Germline lookup yields CDR1 KGHDR and CDR2 SFDVKD. V was pared by 8 bases and J by 3 bases, with 18 bases between. This CDR3 is built from 16 residues. In nucleotides, the CDR3 is TGTGCCACCACTCAAGGGCGGGATAGGGACACCGGGGAGCTGTTTTTT. Translation gives CATTQGRDRDTGELFF.

This clone was picked up one time. The rearrangement uses TRBV14 and TRBJ2-5, with D possibly being TRBD2 (6 bases). Germline lookup yields CDR1 SGHDN and CDR2 FVKESK. The CDR3 loop spans 14 amino acids. With 0 bases removed from V and 4 bases from J, the gap between germline ends came to 9 bases. The CDR3 region has the DNA TGTGCCAGCAGCCAAGATCGGGGGTTAGAGACCCAGTACTTC. The encoded protein is CASSQDRGLETQYF.

The V gene is TRBV2, the J gene TRBJ2-5, with 9 bases that match TRBD2. The V segment lost 3 bases and the J segment 2 bases; nucleotides outside the gene matches: 7. The germline V gene encodes CDR1 SNHLY and CDR2 FYNNEI. The CDR3 is 16 residues long. The CDR3 sequence: CASSDPALAGQETQYF. DNA for the CDR3: TGTGCCAGCAGTGACCCCGCGCTAGCGGGACAAGAGACCCAGTACTTC. Filled out from reference TRBV2 and TRBJ2-5, the complete variable domain reads EPEVTQTPSHQVTQMGQEVILRCVPISNHLYFYWYRQILGQKVEFLVSFYNNEISEKSEIFDDQFSVERPDGSNFTLKIRSTKLEDSAMYFCASSDPALAGQETQYFGPGTRLLVL.

The chain carries TRBV25-1 and TRBJ2-7, with 14 bases aligning to TRBD2. Looked up from germline, CDR1 is MGHDK and CDR2 is SYGVNS. With 3 bases clipped from V and 3 bases from J, the junction kept 7 bases outside the gene matches. The CDR3 contains 17 residues. CDR3 region: CASSDQGLAGVSYEQYF. The CDR3, as DNA: TGTGCCAGCAGTGACCAGGGACTAGCGGGAGTCAGCTACGAGCAGTACTTC.

The V call is TRBV13, the J call TRBJ2-7; no clear D. The CDR3 has 12 amino acids. The germline V and J ends were trimmed by 2 bases and 6 bases, with 8 bases remaining between them. CDR1 is PRHDT and CDR2 is FYEKMQ in the germline V gene (reference sequence). CDR3: CASSLSPTEQYF. CDR3 sequence (DNA): TGTGCCAGCAGCTTAAGCCCCACCGAGCAGTACTTC.

The rearrangement links TRBV6-5 to TRBJ2-1; 7 bases line up with TRBD2. J gave up 4 bases and V 2 bases, and 5 bases lay outside the gene matches. The CDR3 spans 15 residues. The germline V gene has CDR1 MNHEY and CDR2 SVGAGI. CDR3 sequence: CASSYKGLVYNEQFF. CDR3 DNA sequence: TGTGCCAGCAGTTACAAAGGACTAGTTTACAATGAGCAGTTCTTC.

The V gene is TRBV28, the J gene TRBJ1-3; a weak D match, TRBD1 (6 bases). This CDR3 comprises 20 residues. Trimming took 3 bases from V and 4 from J, leaving 28 bases between them. Per germline, CDR1 MDHEN and CDR2 SYDVKM. CDR3 sequence (DNA): TGTGCCAGCAGTTTCTCAGGGGACGTTCGAGGGGTTTTAGACGGAAACACCATATATTTT. Its translation: CASSFSGDVRGVLDGNTIYF.

This chain links TRBV5-1 with TRBJ2-1; 9 nucleotides align to TRBD2. CDR1 is SGHRS, CDR2 YFSETQ, per germline. CDR3 length: 14 residues. The V gene end was trimmed by 3 bases and the J gene end by 8 bases; junction bases not matched to a gene: 6. The DNA for the CDR3 is TGCGCCAGCAGCTGGGGTAGCGGGGGAGATGAGCAGTTCTTC. It encodes CASSWGSGGDEQFF.

The chain couples TRBV18 to TRBJ2-7; D may be TRBD2 (7 bases). The CDR3 contains 15 residues. Trimming stripped 4 bases from V and 4 bases from J, with 17 bases between. CDR1 is KGHSH, CDR2 LQKENI, per germline. The CDR3 region is CASSQRGGFGYEQYF. The CDR3 region has the DNA TGTGCCAGCTCACAAAGGGGGGGTTTCGGGTACGAGCAGTACTTC.

The gene calls are TRBV5-8 and TRBJ2-1, with D possibly being TRBD1 (7 bases). V lost 0 bases, J lost 4 bases, and 11 bases lay in between. The CDR3 is 15 residues long. Per germline, CDR1 SGHTS and CDR2 YDEGEE. The CDR3 DNA follows: TGTGCCAGCAGCTTGGGACAGGGAGGATACAATGAGCAGTTCTTC. It is translated as CASSLGQGGYNEQFF.